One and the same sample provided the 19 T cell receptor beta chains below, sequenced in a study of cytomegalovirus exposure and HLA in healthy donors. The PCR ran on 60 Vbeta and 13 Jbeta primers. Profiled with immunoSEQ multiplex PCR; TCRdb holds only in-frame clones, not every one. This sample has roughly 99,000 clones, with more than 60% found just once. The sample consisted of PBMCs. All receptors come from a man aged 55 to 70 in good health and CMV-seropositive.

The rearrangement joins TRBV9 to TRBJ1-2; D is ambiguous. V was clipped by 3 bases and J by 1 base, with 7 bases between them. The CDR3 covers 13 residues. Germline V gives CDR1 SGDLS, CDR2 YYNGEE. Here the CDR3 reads CASSAGGNYGYTF. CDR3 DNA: TGTGCCAGCAGCGCCGGCGGTAACTATGGCTACACCTTC. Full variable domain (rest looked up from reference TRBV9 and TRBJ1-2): DSGVTQTPKHLITATGQRVTLRCSPRSGDLSVYWYQQSLDQGLQFLIQYYNGEERAKGNILERFSAQQFPDLHSELNLSSLELGDSALYFCASSAGGNYGYTFGSGTRLTVV.

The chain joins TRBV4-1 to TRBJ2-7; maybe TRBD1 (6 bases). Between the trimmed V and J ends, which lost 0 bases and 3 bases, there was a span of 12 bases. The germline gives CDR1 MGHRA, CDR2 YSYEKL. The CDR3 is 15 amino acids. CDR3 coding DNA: TGCGCCAGCAGCCAAGATACTGGGACATACTACGAGCAGTACTTC. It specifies CASSQDTGTYYEQYF.

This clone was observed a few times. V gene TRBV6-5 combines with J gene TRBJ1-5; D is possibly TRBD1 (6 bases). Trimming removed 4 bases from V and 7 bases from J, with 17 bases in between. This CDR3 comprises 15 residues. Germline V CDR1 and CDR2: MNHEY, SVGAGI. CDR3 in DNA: TGTGCCAGCAGTTCGACAGGAGGAAGGGGGCAGCCCCAGCATTTT. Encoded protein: CASSSTGGRGQPQHF.

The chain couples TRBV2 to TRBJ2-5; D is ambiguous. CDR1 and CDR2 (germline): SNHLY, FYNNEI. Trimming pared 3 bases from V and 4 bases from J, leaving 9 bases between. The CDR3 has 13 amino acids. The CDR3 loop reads CASSDDTLETQYF. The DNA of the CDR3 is TGTGCCAGCAGTGACGACACCCTAGAGACCCAGTACTTC.

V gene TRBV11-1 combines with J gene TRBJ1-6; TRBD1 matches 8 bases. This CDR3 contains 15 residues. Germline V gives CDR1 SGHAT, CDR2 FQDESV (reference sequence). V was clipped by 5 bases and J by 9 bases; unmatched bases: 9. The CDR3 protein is CASSAKQGVGSPLHF. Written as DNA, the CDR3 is TGTGCCAGCAGCGCCAAACAGGGGGTTGGTTCACCCCTCCACTTT.

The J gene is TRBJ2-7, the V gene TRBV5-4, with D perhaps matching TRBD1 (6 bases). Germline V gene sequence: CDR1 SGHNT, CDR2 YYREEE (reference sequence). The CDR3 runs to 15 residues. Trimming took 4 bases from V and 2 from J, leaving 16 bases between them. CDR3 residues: CASSRGQGLPYEQYF. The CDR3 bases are TGTGCCAGCAGCAGGGGTCAGGGGCTACCCTACGAGCAGTACTTC.

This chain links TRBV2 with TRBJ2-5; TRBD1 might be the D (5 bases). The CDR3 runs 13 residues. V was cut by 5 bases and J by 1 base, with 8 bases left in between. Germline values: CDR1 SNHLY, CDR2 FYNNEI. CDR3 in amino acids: CASSRQPQETQYF. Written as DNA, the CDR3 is TGTGCCAGCAGTAGACAGCCCCAAGAGACCCAGTACTTC. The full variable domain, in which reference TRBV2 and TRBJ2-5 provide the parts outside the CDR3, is EPEVTQTPSHQVTQMGQEVILRCVPISNHLYFYWYRQILGQKVEFLVSFYNNEISEKSEIFDDQFSVERPDGSNFTLKIRSTKLEDSAMYFCASSRQPQETQYFGPGTRLLVL.

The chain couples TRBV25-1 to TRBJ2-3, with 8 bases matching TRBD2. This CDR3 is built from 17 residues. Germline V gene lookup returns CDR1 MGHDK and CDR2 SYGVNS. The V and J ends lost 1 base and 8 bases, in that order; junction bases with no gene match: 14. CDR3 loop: CASSEFGTAGGASTQYF. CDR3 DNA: TGTGCCAGCAGTGAATTTGGGACCGCGGGGGGCGCGAGTACGCAGTATTTT.

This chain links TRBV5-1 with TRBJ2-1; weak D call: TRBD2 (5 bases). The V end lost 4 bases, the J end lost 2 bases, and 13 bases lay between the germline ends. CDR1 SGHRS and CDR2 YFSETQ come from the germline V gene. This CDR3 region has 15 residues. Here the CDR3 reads CASSPGLTPYNEQFF. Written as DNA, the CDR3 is TGCGCCAGCAGCCCAGGACTTACCCCCTACAATGAGCAGTTCTTC.

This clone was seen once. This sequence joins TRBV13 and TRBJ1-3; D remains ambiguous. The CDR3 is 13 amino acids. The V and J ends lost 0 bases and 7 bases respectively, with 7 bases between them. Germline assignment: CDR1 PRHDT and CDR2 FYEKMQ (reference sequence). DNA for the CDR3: TGTGCCAGCAGCTTAGGCCCCGGGAACACCATATATTTT. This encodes CASSLGPGNTIYF.

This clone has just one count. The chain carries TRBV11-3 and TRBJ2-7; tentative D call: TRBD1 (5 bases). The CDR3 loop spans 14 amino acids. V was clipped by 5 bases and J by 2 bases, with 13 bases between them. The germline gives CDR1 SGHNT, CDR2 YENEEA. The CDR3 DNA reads TGTGCCAGCAGCCCGACAGCGTACGCCTACGAGCAGTACTTC. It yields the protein CASSPTAYAYEQYF.

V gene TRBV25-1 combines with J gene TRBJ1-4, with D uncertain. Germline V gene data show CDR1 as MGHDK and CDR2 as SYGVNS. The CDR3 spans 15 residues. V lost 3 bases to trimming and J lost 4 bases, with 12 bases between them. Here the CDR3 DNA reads TGTGCCAGCAGTGAGGCTGACAAACTTAATGAAAAACTGTTTTTT. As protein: CASSEADKLNEKLFF.

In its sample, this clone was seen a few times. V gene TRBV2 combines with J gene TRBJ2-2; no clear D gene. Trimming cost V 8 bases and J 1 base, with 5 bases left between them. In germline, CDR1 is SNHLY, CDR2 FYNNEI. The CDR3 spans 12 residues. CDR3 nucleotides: TGTGCCAGCGGCAAGAACACCGGGGAGCTGTTTTTT. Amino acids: CASGKNTGELFF.

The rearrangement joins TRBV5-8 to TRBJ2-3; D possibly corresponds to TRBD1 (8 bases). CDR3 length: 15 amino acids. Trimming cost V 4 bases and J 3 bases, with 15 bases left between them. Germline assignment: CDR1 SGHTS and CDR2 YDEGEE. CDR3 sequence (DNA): TGTGCCAGCAGCATCGGACAGGGAGGGACAGATACGCAGTATTTT. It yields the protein CASSIGQGGTDTQYF.

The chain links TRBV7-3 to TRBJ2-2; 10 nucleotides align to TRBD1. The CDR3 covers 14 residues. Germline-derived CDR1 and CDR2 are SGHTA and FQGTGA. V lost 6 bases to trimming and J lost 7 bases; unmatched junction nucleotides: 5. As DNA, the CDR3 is TGTGCCAGCAGTCTTGGACAGGGGGGCGGGGAGCTGTTTTTT. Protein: CASSLGQGGGELFF.

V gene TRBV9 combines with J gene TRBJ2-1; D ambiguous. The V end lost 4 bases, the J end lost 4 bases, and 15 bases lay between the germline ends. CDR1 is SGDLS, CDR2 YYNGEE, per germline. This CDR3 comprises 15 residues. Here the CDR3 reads CASSLGPLGYNEQFF. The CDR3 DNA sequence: TGTGCCAGCAGCTTGGGCCCCCTTGGGTACAATGAGCAGTTCTTC.

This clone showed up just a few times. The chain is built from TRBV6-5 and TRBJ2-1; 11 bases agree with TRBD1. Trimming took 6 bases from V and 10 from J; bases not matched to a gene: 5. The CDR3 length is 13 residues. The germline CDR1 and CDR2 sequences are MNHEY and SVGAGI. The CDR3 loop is CASSRGTGGEQFF. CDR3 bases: TGTGCCAGCAGCCGAGGGACAGGGGGGGAGCAGTTCTTC.

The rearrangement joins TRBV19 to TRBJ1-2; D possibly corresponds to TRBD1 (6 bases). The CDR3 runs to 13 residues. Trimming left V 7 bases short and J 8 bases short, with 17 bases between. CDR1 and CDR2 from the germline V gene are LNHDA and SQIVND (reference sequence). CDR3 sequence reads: CASTIDRLGGYTF. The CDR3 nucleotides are TGTGCCAGTACCATCGACAGGCTCGGCGGCTACACCTTC.

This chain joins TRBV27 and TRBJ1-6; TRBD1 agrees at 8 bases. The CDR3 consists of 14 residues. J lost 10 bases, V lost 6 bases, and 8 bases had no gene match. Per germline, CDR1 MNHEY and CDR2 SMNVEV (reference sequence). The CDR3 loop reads CASRPGTGGSPLHF. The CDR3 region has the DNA TGTGCCAGCAGACCCGGGACAGGAGGGTCACCCCTCCACTTT.